The 23 T cell receptor beta chains below were found in one sample sequenced in a study of blood T cell repertoires in COVID-19. The assay was immunoSEQ multiplex PCR, and TCRdb's table has in-frame clones only and misses some. The data hold 45,000 to 70,000 clones, with 84% observed a single time. The sample comprised peripheral blood. The receptors here all came from a woman of 80 years or more with acute or convalescent COVID-19.

The CDR3 DNA sequence: TGTGCCAGTGGGACAGGCGCCAACCTTTATGGCTACACCTTC. Protein sequence: CASGTGANLYGYTF. V gene TRBV19 combines with J gene TRBJ1-2; 8 bases fit TRBD1. The J segment lost 5 bases and the V segment lost 8 bases, leaving 10 bases of the junction unmatched. CDR1 and CDR2 (germline): LNHDA, SQIVND (reference sequence). This CDR3 contains 14 residues.

The rearrangement joins TRBV29-1 to TRBJ2-7, with D possibly matching TRBD2 (7 bases). This CDR3 has 14 amino acids. V shed 3 bases and J shed 0 bases, with 12 bases lying between them. Germline CDR1 reads SQVTM; CDR2 reads ANQGSEA. CDR3 in DNA: TGCAGCGTTGAGAGGGGGGGGAGCTCCTACGAGCAGTACTTC. Amino acids: CSVERGGSSYEQYF.

This chain links TRBV5-8 with TRBJ1-3; D uncertain. Trimming removed 4 bases at V and 5 bases at J, with 13 bases between. Looked up from germline, CDR1 is SGHTS and CDR2 is YDEGEE. This CDR3 has 14 residues. CDR3 protein: CASSLVNLRNTIYF. CDR3 DNA: TGTGCCAGCAGCCTTGTAAATCTTCGAAACACCATATATTTT.

This chain connects TRBV19 to TRBJ2-2, with TRBD2 matching 7 bases. Trimming cost V 3 bases and J 2 bases; bases outside gene matches: 6. The CDR3 consists of 16 residues. The germline gives CDR1 LNHDA, CDR2 SQIVND (reference sequence). CDR3 protein: CASSMGGTKNTGELFF. The CDR3 coding sequence is TGTGCCAGTAGTATGGGGGGGACCAAAAACACCGGGGAGCTGTTTTTT.

This clone occurred once. This rearrangement joins TRBV6-5 to TRBJ1-1; possible D gene TRBD1, 5 bases. The V gene lost 2 bases and the J gene lost 5 bases, with 12 bases spanning the gap. Germline lookup yields CDR1 MNHEY and CDR2 SVGAGI. CDR3 length: 14 amino acids. CDR3 DNA sequence: TGTGCCAGCAGTTACGCCAGGGTGGGGACTGAAGCTTTCTTT. It is translated as CASSYARVGTEAFF.

V gene TRBV6-5 combines with J gene TRBJ1-1; TRBD1 might be the D (6 bases). This CDR3 comprises 13 residues. V was cut by 6 bases and J by 3 bases, with 11 bases left in between. The germline V gene encodes CDR1 MNHEY and CDR2 SVGAGI. For the CDR3, the DNA is TGTGCCAGCAGCCGGACAGCTGACACTGAAGCTTTCTTT. This gives the protein CASSRTADTEAFF.

This clone was found a few times. This chain joins TRBV6-6 and TRBJ1-3, with TRBD1 as a possible D gene (6 bases). CDR1 MNHNY and CDR2 SVGAGI come from the germline V gene (reference sequence). The V end was cut by 5 bases, the J end by 0 bases, with 14 bases between. The CDR3 has 16 amino acids. The CDR3 bases are TGTGCCAGCAGTCCGGGGGGGGGCCGCTCTGGAAACACCATATATTTT. Amino acid sequence: CASSPGGGRSGNTIYF.

The chain recombines TRBV19 with TRBJ2-2; D may be TRBD2 (6 bases). The CDR3 covers 15 residues. Trimming left V 3 bases short and J 6 bases short, with 14 bases between. CDR1 is LNHDA and CDR2 is SQIVND in the germline V gene (reference sequence). This CDR3 is CASSITAGWAGELFF. The CDR3 DNA reads as TGTGCCAGTAGTATTACGGCGGGGTGGGCCGGGGAGCTGTTTTTT.

This clone was detected only a few times. CDR3 amino acids: CASSQDGGGGKDSGNTIYF. CDR3 nucleotide sequence: TGCGCCAGCAGCCAAGATGGGGGCGGGGGCAAGGACTCTGGAAACACCATATATTTT. V usage is TRBV4-1 and J usage is TRBJ1-3, with D perhaps matching TRBD1 (6 bases). The germline gives CDR1 MGHRA, CDR2 YSYEKL. The CDR3 spans 19 residues. V was clipped by 0 bases and J by 0 bases, with 18 bases between them.

The chain carries TRBV6-4 and TRBJ1-5; 8 nucleotides line up with TRBD1. Germline trimming cut 3 bases from V and 9 bases from J; bases unmatched to any gene: 4. CDR3 length equals 13 residues. CDR1 MRHNA and CDR2 SNTAGT come from the germline V gene. The CDR3 sequence is CASSEGQGRPQHF. For the CDR3, the DNA is TGTGCCAGCAGTGAAGGACAGGGTAGGCCCCAGCATTTT.

J is TRBJ1-5 and V is TRBV10-3, with a tentative D call TRBD1 (6 bases). V lost 1 base and J 6 bases, leaving 19 bases between the germline ends. Germline values: CDR1 ENHRY, CDR2 SYGVKD. The CDR3 totals 17 residues. CDR3 region: CAISEYLTGNYGQPQHF. Here the CDR3 DNA reads TGTGCCATCAGTGAGTACCTAACAGGGAATTATGGTCAGCCCCAGCATTTT.

The V gene is TRBV29-1, the J gene TRBJ1-2, with D perhaps TRBD1 (5 bases). Germline CDR1 is SQVTM and CDR2 is ANQGSEA. Trimming pared 7 bases from V and 1 base from J, leaving 13 bases between. This CDR3 has 13 residues. In nucleotides, the CDR3 is TGCAGCGCTCAGGGTGAAGGTAACTATGGCTACACCTTC. This translates into CSAQGEGNYGYTF.

CDR3 bases: TGTGCCAGCAGCGTCAAACCGGGACAGGTTCTAAATGAGCAGTTCTTC. This gives the protein CASSVKPGQVLNEQFF. This chain connects TRBV5-5 to TRBJ2-1; 8 bases fit TRBD1. The CDR3 has 16 amino acids. CDR1 and CDR2 (germline): SGHKS, YYEKEE (reference sequence). J lost 7 bases, V lost 4 bases, and 13 bases had no gene match.

This clone was seen a single time. The chain joins TRBV5-6 to TRBJ2-5; TRBD1 matches 7 bases. In germline, CDR1 is SGHDT, CDR2 YYEEEE. The CDR3 extends over 14 amino acids. V was clipped by 2 bases and J by 1 base; unmatched bases: 2. CDR3: CASSFRQGQETQYF. The CDR3 coding sequence is TGTGCCAGCAGCTTCCGACAGGGCCAAGAGACCCAGTACTTC.

J is TRBJ2-2 and V is TRBV5-1, with 12 positions matching TRBD1. Germline loops: CDR1 SGHRS, CDR2 YFSETQ. The CDR3 runs 16 residues. V was pared by 3 bases and J by 7 bases, with 7 bases of the junction left unmatched. CDR3 sequence reads: CASSSQGTGGIGELFF. In DNA, the CDR3 is TGCGCCAGCAGCTCGCAAGGGACAGGGGGCATCGGGGAGCTGTTTTTT.

V usage is TRBV6-5 and J usage is TRBJ1-1, with no clear D. Germline CDR1 is MNHEY and CDR2 is SVGAGI. V lost 8 bases and J lost 0, with 7 bases in between. CDR3 length: 12 amino acids. The CDR3 DNA reads TGTGCCAGCGGCAGGATGAACACTGAAGCTTTCTTT. It is translated as CASGRMNTEAFF.

The J gene is TRBJ1-6, the V gene TRBV5-1, with D uncertain. V was clipped by 0 bases and J by 2 bases, with 12 bases between them. Germline V gene sequence: CDR1 SGHRS, CDR2 YFSETQ. This CDR3 region has 17 residues. CDR3 protein: CASSLGGLGTYNSPLHF. In nucleotides, the CDR3 is TGCGCCAGCAGCTTGGGAGGCCTTGGAACCTATAATTCACCCCTCCACTTT.

V gene TRBV5-6 combines with J gene TRBJ2-7; 9 bases agree with TRBD1. CDR1 and CDR2 from the germline V gene are SGHDT and YYEEEE. Losses at the gene ends were 2 bases for V and 3 bases for J; bases not matched to a gene: 12. CDR3 size: 17 residues. CDR3 in DNA: TGTGCCAGCAGCTTTTTAAATCCCGGGACAGGGCGCTACGAGCAGTACTTC. Residues: CASSFLNPGTGRYEQYF.

The CDR3 here is CSVHRTGPYNEQFF. The CDR3 bases are TGCAGCGTTCATCGGACAGGGCCCTACAATGAGCAGTTCTTC. The V gene is TRBV29-1, the J gene TRBJ2-1, with TRBD1 matching over 8 bases. With 5 bases clipped from V and 2 bases from J, the junction kept 5 bases outside the gene matches. CDR1 and CDR2 (germline): SQVTM, ANQGSEA. This CDR3 contains 14 residues.

This chain uses TRBV11-1 with TRBJ2-7; TRBD1 might be the D (6 bases). Trimming stripped 1 base from V and 3 bases from J, with 13 bases between. Germline CDR1 and CDR2: SGHAT and FQDESV (reference sequence). The CDR3 runs 15 residues. The CDR3 bases are TGTGCCAGCAGCTTAGTTCGGGACAACATCTACGAGCAGTACTTC. Protein product: CASSLVRDNIYEQYF.

The V gene is TRBV5-1, the J gene TRBJ1-3; D gene uncertain. Trimming pared 0 bases from V and 0 bases from J, leaving 7 bases between. Looked up from germline, CDR1 is SGHRS and CDR2 is YFSETQ. This CDR3 contains 15 residues. CDR3 region: CASSLAGDSGNTIYF. In DNA, the CDR3 is TGCGCCAGCAGCTTGGCTGGAGACTCTGGAAACACCATATATTTT.

The J gene is TRBJ1-6, the V gene TRBV10-2; possible D gene TRBD1, 6 bases. The CDR3 runs 15 residues. Germline V gene sequence: CDR1 WSHSY, CDR2 SAAADI. V lost 0 bases to trimming and J lost 6 bases, with 9 bases between them. The CDR3 is CASSESQGSNSPLHF. The CDR3 nucleotides read TGCGCCAGCAGTGAGTCACAGGGAAGTAATTCACCCCTCCACTTT.

This chain links TRBV5-1 with TRBJ2-2; 9 nucleotides align to TRBD1. This CDR3 comprises 17 residues. Germline lookup yields CDR1 SGHRS and CDR2 YFSETQ. The V segment lost 3 bases and the J segment 4 bases; nucleotides outside the gene matches: 10. The DNA of the CDR3 is TGCGCCAGCAGCTCCGATACCGGGACAGGGCGCACCGGGGAGCTGTTTTTT. Translation: CASSSDTGTGRTGELFF. The variable domain in full, completed from reference TRBV5-1 and TRBJ2-2, reads KAGVTQTPRYLIKTRGQQVTLSCSPISGHRSVSWYQQTPGQGLQFLFEYFSETQRNKGNFPGRFSGRQFSNSRSEMNVSTLELGDSALYLCASSSDTGTGRTGELFFGEGSRLTVL.